The 32 T cell receptor beta chains reported below all come from one sample, sequenced in a study of preoperative IRX-2 immunotherapy in early breast cancer. Indicated treatment: preoperative locoregional IRX-2 cytokine immunotherapy. The data were produced by immunoSEQ multiplex PCR, yet TCRdb's version contains in-frame clones alone and is incomplete. This table holds tens of thousands of clones, around 74% found once. Sample: lymph node tissue, taken after IRX-2 immunotherapy. The receptors originated from a human donor with breast cancer.

This chain uses TRBV7-1 with TRBJ1-2; 7 positions match TRBD1. TRBV7-1 is filed as an ORF, its function uncertain. V shed 4 bases, J shed 4 bases, and the junction held 12 bases outside the gene matches. This CDR3 spans 16 amino acids. CDR3 residues: CASSFERLGQTYGYTF. As DNA, the CDR3 is TGTGCCAGCAGCTTTGAACGATTGGGACAGACCTATGGCTACACCTTC.

The V and J genes are TRBV10-2 and TRBJ1-1; unclear D gene. Per germline, CDR1 WSHSY and CDR2 SAAADI. Trimming took off 2 bases at V and 6 bases at J, with 10 bases between the two ends. The CDR3 sequence is 13 residues long. Here the CDR3 reads CASSEPGRPEAFF. CDR3 DNA: TGCGCCAGCAGTGAGCCGGGCAGACCTGAAGCTTTCTTT.

V is TRBV11-3 and J is TRBJ2-7; possible D gene TRBD2, 5 bases. The germline CDR1 and CDR2 sequences are SGHNT and YENEEA. The CDR3 has 14 amino acids. The V end was cut by 5 bases, the J end by 0 bases, with 11 bases between. CDR3 DNA sequence: TGTGCCAGCAGCCCCCGCGGGTCCTCCTACGAGCAGTACTTC. It codes for CASSPRGSSYEQYF.

The chain joins TRBV9 to TRBJ2-7; either TRBD1 or TRBD2 may supply D (5 bases each). Looked up from germline, CDR1 is SGDLS and CDR2 is YYNGEE. Trimming shortened V by 6 bases and J by 5 bases, and 21 bases separated the two germline ends. This CDR3 is 15 amino acids long. This chain's CDR3 is CASTQKTGTAHEQYF. CDR3 in DNA: TGTGCCAGCACCCAGAAAACCGGGACGGCCCACGAGCAGTACTTC.

This clone has a handful of counts. The chain recombines TRBV11-3 with TRBJ2-2; D possibly corresponds to TRBD1 (6 bases). The CDR3 is 15 amino acids. Germline loops: CDR1 SGHNT, CDR2 YENEEA. Trimming stripped 1 base from V and 4 bases from J, with 10 bases between. The CDR3 loop reads CASSLGGRGTGELFF. In DNA form, the CDR3 reads TGTGCCAGCAGCTTAGGGGGGCGCGGCACCGGGGAGCTGTTTTTT.

Only one count was recorded for this clone. The V gene is TRBV11-3, the J gene TRBJ2-1; unclear D gene. The CDR3 runs to 14 residues. Germline assignment: CDR1 SGHNT and CDR2 YENEEA. The V end was cut by 4 bases, the J end by 6 bases, with 13 bases between. The CDR3 DNA follows: TGTGCCAGCAGCTCGTCCAGTCGTCGCAATGAGCAGTTCTTC. Amino acids: CASSSSSRRNEQFF.

J is TRBJ1-1 and V is TRBV6-8, with 10 nucleotides matching TRBD1. The V gene's germline CDR1 is MNHGY and CDR2 SAAAGT. V lost 5 bases and J lost 3; bases outside the gene matches: 3. This CDR3 is 14 amino acids long. The CDR3 DNA sequence: TGTGCCAGCAGTACGACAGGGGGCGACACTGAAGCTTTCTTT. It encodes CASSTTGGDTEAFF.

The chain joins TRBV6-8 to TRBJ2-7; TRBD2 matches 8 bases. CDR1 and CDR2 from the germline V gene are MNHGY and SAAAGT. This CDR3 contains 17 residues. V lost 3 bases to trimming and J lost 2 bases; unmatched junction nucleotides: 12. CDR3 DNA: TGTGCCAGCAGTTATACCCCCGCTAGCGGGTCGACCTACGAGCAGTACTTC. This gives the protein CASSYTPASGSTYEQYF.

The chain combines TRBV28 with TRBJ1-1, with 8 bases matching TRBD1. Germline assignment: CDR1 MDHEN and CDR2 SYDVKM. V was clipped by 3 bases and J by 0 bases; unmatched bases: 6. CDR3 length equals 16 residues. The DNA of the CDR3 is TGTGCCAGCAGTTTGGAACAGGGGGTCATGAACACTGAAGCTTTCTTT. Translated: CASSLEQGVMNTEAFF.

J is TRBJ1-1 and V is TRBV6-8; D is undetermined. CDR1 is MNHGY, CDR2 SAAAGT, per germline. The CDR3 covers 12 residues. Trimming pared 6 bases from V and 11 bases from J, leaving 16 bases between. In nucleotides, the CDR3 is TGTGCCAGCAGACCCCTCGCTCTGCGCGCTTTCTTT. Residues: CASRPLALRAFF.

The V gene is TRBV5-1, the J gene TRBJ2-7, with 7 bases matching TRBD2. The CDR3 has 15 amino acids. After removal of 1 base from V and 6 bases from J, the junction contained 10 bases not matched to a gene. From germline, CDR1 is SGHRS and CDR2 YFSETQ. CDR3 sequence (DNA): TGCGCCAGCAGCTTGAGCCTAGCGGAGTTAGGCGAGCAGTACTTC. Translating it yields CASSLSLAELGEQYF.

This chain connects TRBV11-3 to TRBJ1-5; tentative D call: TRBD1 (5 bases). Germline lookup yields CDR1 SGHNT and CDR2 YENEEA. This CDR3 is 15 amino acids long. V lost 6 bases and J lost 0, with 12 bases in between. CDR3 in amino acids: CASSLEGYSNQPQHF. In nucleotides, the CDR3 is TGTGCCAGCAGTCTCGAGGGGTATAGCAATCAGCCCCAGCATTTT.

V gene TRBV28 combines with J gene TRBJ2-3; D call uncertain. V was trimmed by 0 bases and J by 2 bases, leaving 12 bases between them. The germline CDR1 and CDR2 sequences are MDHEN and SYDVKM. CDR3 length equals 16 residues. This CDR3 reads CASSLWMQKDTDTQYF. The DNA for the CDR3 is TGTGCCAGCAGTTTATGGATGCAGAAAGACACAGATACGCAGTATTTT.

This chain connects TRBV28 to TRBJ1-1; 7 bases are shared with TRBD1. The V gene's germline CDR1 is MDHEN and CDR2 SYDVKM. V lost 5 bases, J lost 4 bases, and 7 bases stayed unmatched. The CDR3 totals 14 residues. CDR3 sequence reads: CASSLQGFGTEAFF. The CDR3 nucleotides are TGTGCCAGCAGTCTACAGGGGTTCGGCACTGAAGCTTTCTTT.

J is TRBJ2-7 and V is TRBV7-7; TRBD1 might be the D (5 bases). This CDR3 is built from 15 residues. Germline assignment: CDR1 SSHAT and CDR2 FNYEAQ (reference sequence). V was clipped by 3 bases and J by 4 bases, with 16 bases between them. CDR3 amino acids: CASSLAGQGPYEQYF. CDR3 sequence (DNA): TGTGCCAGCAGCTTGGCCGGACAAGGCCCTTACGAGCAGTACTTC.

Only a few counts were recorded for this clone. The chain uses TRBV30 and TRBJ2-2; D not certain. Germline loops: CDR1 GTSNPN, CDR2 SVGIG (reference sequence). The ends were cut back, 0 bases at V and 4 bases at J, with 6 bases in the middle. The CDR3 length is 13 residues. For the CDR3, the DNA is TGTGCCTGGAGTGTACTCTCCACCGGGGAGCTGTTTTTT. Translated, it gives CAWSVLSTGELFF. Variable domain in full (rest from reference TRBV30 and TRBJ2-2): SQTIHQWPATLVQPVGSPLSLECTVEGTSNPNLYWYRQAAGRGLQLLFYSVGIGQISSEVPQNLSASRPQDRQFILSSKKLLLSDSGFYLCAWSVLSTGELFFGEGSRLTVL.

As to this clone: One end of the junction fails to match germline, which may point to a read error. V gene TRBV11-3 combines with J gene TRBJ2-3; TRBD2 agrees at 14 bases. There are 17 residues in the CDR3. Germline CDR1 is SGHNT and CDR2 is YENEEA. The CDR3 region has the DNA TGTGCTAGCAGCTTCGGGACTAGCGGGAGAAGCACAGATACGCAGTATTTT. Translation: CASSFGTSGRSTDTQYF.

This clone appeared once. The CDR3 loop reads CASAGTSGPVYEQYF. CDR3 nucleotides: TGCGCCAGCGCCGGGACTAGCGGACCTGTGTACGAGCAGTACTTC. V gene TRBV5-1 combines with J gene TRBJ2-7; 11 bases are shared with TRBD2. Per germline, CDR1 SGHRS and CDR2 YFSETQ. The V segment lost 7 bases and the J segment 4 bases; nucleotides outside the gene matches: 10. This CDR3 region has 15 residues.

This clone was seen more than once but under ten times. The chain recombines TRBV15 with TRBJ1-4; D is uncertain. Trimming removed 3 bases at V and 2 bases at J, with 7 bases between. In germline, CDR1 is LNHNV, CDR2 YYDKDF (reference sequence). This CDR3 is 14 amino acids long. This CDR3 reads CATSRVWTNEKLFF. The CDR3 bases are TGTGCCACCAGCAGGGTCTGGACTAATGAAAAACTGTTTTTT.

This clone was found a few times. J is TRBJ2-1 and V is TRBV25-1, with D tentatively TRBD1 (5 bases). V was cut by 1 base and J by 8 bases, with 15 bases left in between. Germline V gene lookup returns CDR1 MGHDK and CDR2 SYGVNS. The CDR3 has 15 amino acids. The CDR3 sequence: CASSESGRVTDEQFF. CDR3 nucleotides: TGTGCCAGCAGTGAATCCGGCAGGGTGACAGATGAGCAGTTCTTC.

The chain carries TRBV19 and TRBJ2-7; TRBD2 matches at 9 bases. V dropped 5 bases and J dropped 2; count of bases not matched to a gene: 16. CDR1 LNHDA and CDR2 SQIVND come from the germline V gene (reference sequence). This CDR3 is built from 18 residues. CDR3 region: CASSPRRTSGLGPYEQYF. DNA of the CDR3: TGTGCCAGTAGTCCAAGGAGAACTAGCGGGCTAGGACCCTACGAGCAGTACTTC.

The rearrangement links TRBV18 to TRBJ2-1, with D uncertain. The V and J ends lost 3 bases and 3 bases respectively, with 9 bases between them. Germline-derived CDR1 and CDR2 are KGHSH and LQKENI. The CDR3 runs 14 residues. CDR3 DNA sequence: TGTGCCAGCTCACCTGGTCGAATCTACAATGAGCAGTTCTTC. Translation: CASSPGRIYNEQFF.

The chain uses TRBV28 and TRBJ2-7; D is possibly TRBD2 (5 bases). V was shortened by 3 bases and J by 5 bases, with 11 bases between the two germline ends. Germline V CDR1 and CDR2: MDHEN, SYDVKM. This CDR3 has 13 residues. For the CDR3, the DNA is TGTGCCAGCAGTTTTAAGTCCGGGGACGAGCAGTACTTC. Protein: CASSFKSGDEQYF.

The chain employs TRBV11-3 and TRBJ1-2; no firm D call. Trimming left V 3 bases short and J 4 bases short, with 12 bases between. Germline V gene sequence: CDR1 SGHNT, CDR2 YENEEA. There are 14 residues in the CDR3. The CDR3 nucleotides are TGTGCCAGCAGCTTTAACGAAATCCTCTATGGCTACACCTTC. Translation gives CASSFNEILYGYTF.

The chain is built from TRBV11-3 and TRBJ2-1; D is perhaps TRBD1 or TRBD2 (5 bases each). This CDR3 has 15 amino acids. Germline CDR1 SGHNT, CDR2 YENEEA. Between the trimmed V and J ends, which lost 4 bases and 6 bases, there was a span of 16 bases. CDR3 nucleotides: TGTGCCAGCAGCTACTCAGGGAGCTCAGGCAATGAGCAGTTCTTC. Protein: CASSYSGSSGNEQFF.

This clone was counted between two and nine times. The chain employs TRBV18 and TRBJ1-2; unclear D gene. V was shortened by 1 base and J by 8 bases, with 17 bases between the two germline ends. The CDR3 has 15 amino acids. Per germline, CDR1 KGHSH and CDR2 LQKENI. CDR3 sequence reads: CASSPLALEFVGYTF. DNA of the CDR3: TGTGCCAGCTCACCACTAGCCCTAGAGTTTGTCGGCTACACCTTC.

The V call is TRBV10-2, the J call TRBJ2-3; TRBD1 might be the D (5 bases). The CDR3 loop spans 13 amino acids. V lost 7 bases and J 2 bases, leaving 10 bases between the germline ends. Germline V CDR1 and CDR2: WSHSY, SAAADI. CDR3 DNA: TGCGCCAGCACCCGACAGAACACAGATACGCAGTATTTT. Translating it yields CASTRQNTDTQYF.

The chain uses TRBV28 and TRBJ2-3; TRBD2 matches at 13 bases. V was pared by 2 bases and J by 5 bases, with 10 bases of the junction left unmatched. CDR1 and CDR2 (germline): MDHEN, SYDVKM. CDR3 length: 18 amino acids. CDR3 in amino acids: CASSLGRTSGRSRDTQYF. The CDR3 bases are TGTGCCAGCAGTTTAGGGCGGACTAGCGGGAGAAGTAGAGATACGCAGTATTTT.

This clone turned up a few times. This chain joins TRBV19 and TRBJ1-5; unclear D gene. CDR3 length: 16 amino acids. Between the trimmed V and J ends, which lost 0 bases and 2 bases, there was a span of 11 bases. Germline CDR1 is LNHDA and CDR2 is SQIVND (reference sequence). Here the CDR3 DNA reads TGTGCCAGTAGTATAGAGGGAGGTGGACGCAATCAGCCCCAGCATTTT. It is translated as CASSIEGGGRNQPQHF.

J is TRBJ2-2 and V is TRBV6-4; D uncertain. The CDR3 sequence is 13 residues long. Germline CDR1 reads MRHNA; CDR2 reads SNTAGT. The V end lost 6 bases, the J end lost 1 base, and 6 bases lay between the germline ends. The DNA of the CDR3 is TGTGCCAGCAGACCAGAGAACACCGGGGAGCTGTTTTTT. This gives the protein CASRPENTGELFF.

This chain joins TRBV29-1 and TRBJ1-2; 7 bases line up with TRBD1. J was trimmed by 8 bases and V by 4 bases; bases with no gene match: 7. The CDR3 length is 12 residues. Germline lookup yields CDR1 SQVTM and CDR2 ANQGSEA. The CDR3 DNA reads as TGCAGCGTTGGTACAGGGGTCGGAGGCTACACCTTC. It codes for CSVGTGVGGYTF.

The CDR3 loop is CASSLGQGATDTQYF. As DNA, the CDR3 is TGTGCCAGCAGCTTAGGGCAGGGGGCCACAGATACGCAGTATTTT. The J gene is TRBJ2-3, the V gene TRBV11-3; 8 nucleotides line up with TRBD1. CDR1 is SGHNT, CDR2 YENEEA, per germline. The CDR3 covers 15 residues. The V gene end was trimmed by 1 base and the J gene end by 2 bases; junction bases not matched to a gene: 2.